These T cell receptor beta chains were read from a single sample in a study of blood T cell repertoires in COVID-19. TCRdb keeps only in-frame clones here, not all; method: immunoSEQ multiplex PCR. Here the sample spans 65,000 to 90,000 clones, roughly three quarters being singletons. Sequencing was performed on peripheral blood. The receptors originated from a man in his 70s with COVID-19, enrolled during active disease. Each CDR3 is given with its conserved first and last residue. A D gene is named only where the DNA matches it firmly. Clone size is not always given. Where it is, it says once, few, many or a class for expanded clones.

TRBV5-1	TRBJ1-6	NA	TRBD1	TGCGCCAGCAGTGAAGGGACAGGAGCTTCACCCCTCCACTTT	CASSEGTGASPLHF
TRBV6-2/TRBV6-3	TRBJ2-6	NA	TRBD1	TGTGCCAGCAGTTTGACAGGGGGCCCCTCTGGGGCCAACGTCCTGACTTTC	CASSLTGGPSGANVLTF
TRBV5-4	TRBJ1-1	once	NA	TGTGCCAGCAGCTTGTCTTCAGGGCGGCTCACTGAAGCTTTCTTT	CASSLSSGRLTEAFF
TRBV7-8	TRBJ2-7	NA	TRBD2	TGTGCCAGCAGCCTGACTAGCGGGAGGGACCAACCCTACGAGCAGTACTTC	CASSLTSGRDQPYEQYF
TRBV9	TRBJ1-5	few	TRBD1	TGTGCCAGCAGCGGAGACAGGGGTACCCAGCATTTT	CASSGDRGTQHF
TRBV6-5	TRBJ1-2	once	NA	TGTGCCAGCAGTTACCTGGGAGGGCTAGGTGGCTACACCTTC	CASSYLGGLGGYTF
TRBV5-4	TRBJ1-6	NA	NA	TGTGCCAGCAGCTTGGTTGGCGGGGTGGGGAGTTCACCCCTCCACTTT	CASSLVGGVGSSPLHF
TRBV4-3	TRBJ1-2	NA	TRBD1	TGCGCCAGCAGGCGACAGGGTAGCAACTATGGCTACACCTTC	CASRRQGSNYGYTF
TRBV29-1	TRBJ2-7	NA	TRBD1	TGCAGCGTTGAGACAGGGGGCGGCTACGAGCAGTACTTC	CSVETGGGYEQYF
TRBV19	TRBJ1-1	NA	NA	TGTGCCAGTAGCCCTAGCCCCCTGACCTCCGAAGCTTTCTTT	CASSPSPLTSEAFF
TRBV5-1	TRBJ2-2	NA	TRBD1	TGCGCCAGCAGCTTCTCTTCGGACAGGGCAGGGACCGGGGAGCTGTTTTTT	CASSFSSDRAGTGELFF
TRBV6-2/TRBV6-3	TRBJ1-1	NA	NA	TGTGCCAGCACCCCCTCACGGGGGGGCTGGGGGATGAACACTGAAGCTTTCTTT	CASTPSRGGWGMNTEAFF
TRBV5-4	TRBJ1-2	few	NA	TGTGCCAGCAGCTTGTTCGGCAGGGACTATGGCTACACCTTC	CASSLFGRDYGYTF
TRBV3-1/TRBV3-2	TRBJ2-7	NA	NA	TGTGCCAGCAGCCAAGTTCGGGGCTCCTACGAGCAGTACTTC	CASSQVRGSYEQYF
TRBV19	TRBJ2-2	NA	TRBD2	TGTGCCAGTAGCCCCACTAGCGGGAGGGCGATTGGGGAGCTGTTTTTT	CASSPTSGRAIGELFF
TRBV29-1	TRBJ1-2	NA	NA	TGCAGCGTTTACACCCCGACTAACTATGGCTACACCTTC	CSVYTPTNYGYTF
TRBV10-3	TRBJ2-2	NA	NA	TGTGCCATCAGGGGGGACTGGGGCGGGGCCGGGGAGCTGTTTTTT	CAIRGDWGGAGELFF
TRBV28	TRBJ1-1	NA	NA	TGTGCCAGCAGGGACAGAAGGGCTTTCTTT	CASRDRRAFF
TRBV19	TRBJ1-2	NA	NA	TGTGCCAGTAGTATCGGCGGCAGTGGAGGCTACACCTTC	CASSIGGSGGYTF
TRBV7-8	TRBJ1-5	NA	TRBD1	TGTGCCAGCAGCTTAGCGGGGAAACAGGGGGGCAATCAGCCCCAGCATTTT	CASSLAGKQGGNQPQHF
TRBV5-1	TRBJ1-2	NA	NA	TGCGCCAGCAGCCCGTCAGGGGAGCCCCACTATGGCTACACCTTC	CASSPSGEPHYGYTF
TRBV7-2	TRBJ1-1	NA	TRBD1	TGTGCCAGCAGCTCCGACAGGGAGGCTGGAGCTTTCTTT	CASSSDREAGAFF
TRBV7-2	TRBJ2-7	NA	NA	TGTGCCAGCAGCCCCGGGATTGAAACCTACGAGCAGTACTTC	CASSPGIETYEQYF
TRBV5-1	TRBJ2-7	NA	NA	TGCGCCAGCAGCTTGGCCCTCGCGAGCTCCTACGAGCAGTACTTC	CASSLALASSYEQYF
TRBV7-6	TRBJ2-3	NA	TRBD1	TGTGCCAGCAGCCGCCGGGACAGGGGAACAGATACGCAGTATTTT	CASSRRDRGTDTQYF
TRBV25-1	TRBJ1-1	NA	NA	TGTGCCAGCAGTGAATCAGGGGCTGGGAACACTGAAGCTTTCTTT	CASSESGAGNTEAFF
TRBV28	TRBJ1-4	NA	TRBD1	TGTGCCTCCCGGGACAGTAATGAAAAACTGTTTTTT	CASRDSNEKLFF
TRBV5-8	TRBJ2-2	once	TRBD2	TGTGCCAGCAGCCCGCAGGTAGCGGGACCCACCGGGGAGCTGTTTTTT	CASSPQVAGPTGELFF
TRBV29-1	TRBJ1-1	once	TRBD1	TGCAGCGTTGGCCAGGGGGCGAGGAACACTGAAGCTTTCTTT	CSVGQGARNTEAFF
TRBV5-4	TRBJ2-5	NA	TRBD1	TGTGCCAGCAGCTTCAAGGGGGCTGGGGAGACCCAGTACTTC	CASSFKGAGETQYF
TRBV11-2	TRBJ1-2	many	NA	TGTGCCAGCAGCTTAGGGTGGGCGCAAACTAACTATGGCTACACCTTC	CASSLGWAQTNYGYTF